This TCR beta chain is from a study of cytomegalovirus exposure and HLA in healthy donors. Regarding the study as a whole: Productive status was seen about 90% or about 30% of the time for most TCR beta V segments in an earlier analysis.

The study ran its PCR with 60 Vbeta and 13 Jbeta primers. The assay was immunoSEQ multiplex PCR, and TCRdb's table has in-frame clones only and misses some. This table holds 150,000 to 200,000 clones, roughly 13% found once. Concerning this clone: Antigen specificity is unknown.

Looked up from germline, CDR1 is SGDLS and CDR2 is YYNGEE. V lost 1 base, J lost 3 bases, and 10 bases stayed unmatched. The CDR3 runs to 17 residues. There were likely unrecorded immune exposures, though donors were nominally healthy when sampled. The chain is built from TRBV9 and TRBJ2-3, with TRBD2 matching over 8 bases. The sample taken for sequencing was PBMCs. This clonotype was obtained from a man aged 50-59 years in good health and CMV-seropositive. CDR3 DNA sequence: TGTGCCAGCAGCGTACCACTGGGCGGGGGGTCAACAGATACGCAGTATTTT. This codes for CASSVPLGGGSTDTQYF. Full variable domain (remainder filled in from reference TRBV9 and TRBJ2-3): DSGVTQTPKHLITATGQRVTLRCSPRSGDLSVYWYQQSLDQGLQFLIQYYNGEERAKGNILERFSAQQFPDLHSELNLSSLELGDSALYFCASSVPLGGGSTDTQYFGPGTRLTVL.